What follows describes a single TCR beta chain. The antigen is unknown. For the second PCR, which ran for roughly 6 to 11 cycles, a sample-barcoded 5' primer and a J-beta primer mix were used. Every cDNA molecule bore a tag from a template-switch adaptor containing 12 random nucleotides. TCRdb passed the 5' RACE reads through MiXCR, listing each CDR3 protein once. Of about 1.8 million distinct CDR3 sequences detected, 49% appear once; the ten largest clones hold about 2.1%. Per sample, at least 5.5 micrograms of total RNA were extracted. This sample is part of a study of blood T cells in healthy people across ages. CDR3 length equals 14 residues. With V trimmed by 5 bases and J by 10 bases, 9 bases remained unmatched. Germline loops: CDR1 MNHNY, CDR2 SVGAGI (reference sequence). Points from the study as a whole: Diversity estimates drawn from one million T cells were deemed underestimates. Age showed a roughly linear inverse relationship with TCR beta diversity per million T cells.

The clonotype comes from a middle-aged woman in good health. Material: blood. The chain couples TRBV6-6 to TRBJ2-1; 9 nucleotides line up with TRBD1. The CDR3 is CASSRDRDSYEQFF. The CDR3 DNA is TGTGCCAGCAGTAGGGACAGGGACTCCTACGAGCAGTTCTTC.